These 19 T cell receptor beta chains share one sample of origin, sequenced in a study of cytomegalovirus exposure and HLA in healthy donors. The PCR contained 60 Vbeta and 13 Jbeta primers. The data were produced by immunoSEQ multiplex PCR, yet TCRdb's version contains in-frame clones alone and is incomplete. The listing contains fewer than 85,000 clones. The sample comprised PBMCs. These receptors were obtained from a female donor in good health and CMV-seropositive.

J is TRBJ2-1 and V is TRBV9; 10 bases map to TRBD2. Germline trimming cut 0 bases from V and 5 bases from J; bases unmatched to any gene: 8. Germline assignment: CDR1 SGDLS and CDR2 YYNGEE. This CDR3 spans 17 amino acids. The CDR3 region has the DNA TGTGCCAGCAGCGTAGGGCTAGCGGGGGCCTCTGACAATGAGCAGTTCTTC. Encoded protein: CASSVGLAGASDNEQFF.

The chain has TRBV15 and TRBJ2-1, with a tentative D call TRBD2 (5 bases). CDR3 length: 14 amino acids. Trimming left V 3 bases short and J 8 bases short, with 14 bases between. Per germline, CDR1 LNHNV and CDR2 YYDKDF (reference sequence). The chain's CDR3 is CATSSWRVGDEQFF. The CDR3 nucleotides read TGTGCCACCAGCAGTTGGCGGGTTGGCGATGAGCAGTTCTTC. The full variable domain, completed using reference TRBV15 and TRBJ2-1, is DAMVIQNPRYQVTQFGKPVTLSCSQTLNHNVMYWYQQKSSQAPKLLFHYYDKDFNNEADTPDNFQSRRPNTSFCFLDIRSPGLGDTAMYLCATSSWRVGDEQFFGPGTRLTVL.

V gene TRBV9 combines with J gene TRBJ2-3, with 7 nucleotides matching TRBD2. The CDR3 spans 15 residues. Trimming cost V 4 bases and J 0 bases; bases outside gene matches: 5. CDR1 and CDR2 (germline): SGDLS, YYNGEE. Here the CDR3 reads CASSLLAASTDTQYF. Written as DNA, the CDR3 is TGTGCCAGCAGCCTCCTAGCGGCTAGCACAGATACGCAGTATTTT.

The chain has TRBV5-4 and TRBJ2-3; 7 positions agree with TRBD2. Germline V gives CDR1 SGHNT, CDR2 YYREEE (reference sequence). The CDR3 extends over 12 amino acids. V was pared by 2 bases and J by 6 bases, with 0 bases of the junction left unmatched. CDR3 region: CASSFGGDTQYF. CDR3 nucleotides: TGTGCCAGCAGCTTCGGGGGGGATACGCAGTATTTT. Supplemented by reference TRBV5-4 and TRBJ2-3, the full variable domain reads ETGVTQSPTHLIKTRGQQVTLRCSSQSGHNTVSWYQQALGQGPQFIFQYYREEENGRGNFPPRFSGLQFPNYSSELNVNALELDDSALYLCASSFGGDTQYFGPGTRLTVL.

This chain connects TRBV7-9 to TRBJ2-5; 7 positions match TRBD2. Germline values: CDR1 SEHNR, CDR2 FQNEAQ (reference sequence). This CDR3 has 18 amino acids. Trimming took 4 bases from V and 2 from J; bases not matched to a gene: 16. DNA for the CDR3: TGTGCCAGCAGCTGGTTACGGGCGGGAGTGAGGGGACAAGAGACCCAGTACTTC. It specifies CASSWLRAGVRGQETQYF.

A note on this clone: The junction differs from germline at one of its ends, possibly a read error. The rearrangement uses TRBV6-1 and TRBJ1-2, with D unclear. CDR1 and CDR2 (germline): MNHNS, SASEGT. The CDR3 contains 12 residues. CDR3 loop: CASRSANYSYTF. In nucleotides, the CDR3 is TGTGCCAGCAGGTCAGCAAACTATAGCTACACCTTC.

CDR3 DNA sequence: TGTGCCAGCAGCTTAGGTCAGTTCTATGGCTACACCTTC. It codes for CASSLGQFYGYTF. The rearrangement uses TRBV7-9 and TRBJ1-2, with D unresolved. The CDR3 covers 13 residues. Germline CDR1 SEHNR, CDR2 FQNEAQ (reference sequence). V was shortened by 1 base and J by 4 bases, with 7 bases between the two germline ends.

The chain carries TRBV27 and TRBJ2-1; D possibly corresponds to TRBD1 (6 bases). The CDR3 loop spans 15 amino acids. V was clipped by 5 bases and J by 5 bases, with 16 bases between them. CDR1 and CDR2 (germline): MNHEY, SMNVEV (reference sequence). The CDR3 coding sequence is TGTGCCAGCAGTCCAGGGGCCTTAATCGACAATGAGCAGTTCTTC. Translation gives CASSPGALIDNEQFF.

The V and J genes are TRBV2 and TRBJ2-7, with 7 bases fitting TRBD2. Germline lookup yields CDR1 SNHLY and CDR2 FYNNEI. The CDR3 consists of 14 residues. CDR3 bases: TGTACGTTAGGGAGGAGCGGGACGGGGTACGAGCAGTACTTC. Protein: CTLGRSGTGYEQYF.

The chain uses TRBV29-1 and TRBJ2-7; 10 bases align to TRBD2. CDR3 length: 15 amino acids. Looked up from germline, CDR1 is SQVTM and CDR2 is ANQGSEA. V gave up 1 base and J gave up 2 bases; unmatched junction bases: 5. CDR3 DNA: TGCAGCGTTGAAGGTAGGACTAGCGGTACCTACGAGCAGTACTTC. This translates into CSVEGRTSGTYEQYF.

The V and J genes are TRBV29-1 and TRBJ1-2; 8 bases map to TRBD1. V was pared by 4 bases and J by 2 bases, with 6 bases of the junction left unmatched. Germline CDR1 and CDR2: SQVTM and ANQGSEA. The CDR3 totals 14 residues. CDR3 in DNA: TGCAGCGTTGCTCCGAGGGACAGGAACTATGGCTACACCTTC. As protein: CSVAPRDRNYGYTF.

The chain combines TRBV4-1 with TRBJ2-7; 11 bases agree with TRBD2. V was pared by 1 base and J by 2 bases, with 7 bases of the junction left unmatched. The CDR3 sequence is 17 residues long. Looked up from germline, CDR1 is MGHRA and CDR2 is YSYEKL. CDR3 residues: CASSQAATSGATYEQYF. For the CDR3, the DNA is TGCGCCAGCAGCCAAGCGGCGACTAGCGGGGCAACCTACGAGCAGTACTTC.

The chain is built from TRBV6-5 and TRBJ2-1; 7 bases agree with TRBD1. V lost 4 bases to trimming and J lost 8 bases; unmatched junction nucleotides: 11. This CDR3 has 15 residues. Germline values: CDR1 MNHEY, CDR2 SVGAGI. CDR3 region: CASSSPGQRKDEQFF. The CDR3 coding sequence is TGTGCCAGCAGTTCACCGGGACAGAGGAAGGATGAGCAGTTCTTC.

The chain combines TRBV18 with TRBJ2-1; tentatively, D is TRBD2 (6 bases). Germline V gene data show CDR1 as KGHSH and CDR2 as LQKENI. This CDR3 contains 16 residues. V shed 2 bases and J shed 5 bases, with 16 bases lying between them. The CDR3 bases are TGTGCCAGCTCACCATCCTCGGGGGAGGCGGACAATGAGCAGTTCTTC. Encoded protein: CASSPSSGEADNEQFF.

The genes are TRBV6-5 and TRBJ2-5; 9 bases align to TRBD2. CDR1 and CDR2 from the germline V gene are MNHEY and SVGAGI. The CDR3 extends over 15 amino acids. Trimming cost V 0 bases and J 5 bases; bases outside gene matches: 4. CDR3 nucleotide sequence: TGTGCCAGCAGTTACTCCGGCGGGGGGGCCGAGACCCAGTACTTC. It specifies CASSYSGGGAETQYF.

The CDR3 loop reads CASSKGRLALIQETQYF. The CDR3 bases are TGTGCCAGCAGCAAAGGAAGACTAGCCCTGATCCAAGAGACCCAGTACTTC. V gene TRBV21-1 combines with J gene TRBJ2-5; the D segment call TRBD2 is taken from the table without a DNA check. TRBV21-1 is termed a pseudogene. The CDR3 consists of 17 residues.

This sequence joins TRBV5-1 and TRBJ2-1; maybe TRBD2 (6 bases). The length of the CDR3 is 17 residues. V lost 2 bases to trimming and J lost 4 bases, with 19 bases between them. Germline CDR1 reads SGHRS; CDR2 reads YFSETQ. The CDR3 DNA reads as TGCGCCAGCAGCTTCACAACTAGCCCTTTGGGGTACAATGAGCAGTTCTTC. Translation gives CASSFTTSPLGYNEQFF. The whole variable domain, remainder taken from reference TRBV5-1 and TRBJ2-1, is KAGVTQTPRYLIKTRGQQVTLSCSPISGHRSVSWYQQTPGQGLQFLFEYFSETQRNKGNFPGRFSGRQFSNSRSEMNVSTLELGDSALYLCASSFTTSPLGYNEQFFGPGTRLTVL.

This chain joins TRBV6-5 and TRBJ2-7; D remains ambiguous. V gave up 0 bases and J gave up 2 bases, with 14 bases separating them. The CDR3 consists of 16 residues. Germline V CDR1 and CDR2: MNHEY, SVGAGI. DNA for the CDR3: TGTGCCAGCAGTTACTCGATTCCTGACGGAGCCTACGAGCAGTACTTC. This sequence encodes CASSYSIPDGAYEQYF.

This chain links TRBV4-1 with TRBJ2-2; 14 positions match TRBD2. Germline CDR1 MGHRA, CDR2 YSYEKL. J gave up 9 bases and V 1 base, and 10 bases lay outside the gene matches. This CDR3 has 18 amino acids. CDR3 in amino acids: CASSQGPRGTSGSRELFF. CDR3 DNA sequence: TGCGCCAGCAGCCAAGGACCCAGAGGGACTAGCGGGAGCAGGGAGCTGTTTTTT.